This entry lists 17 T cell receptor beta chains sequenced from one sample in a study of CD8+CD57+ T cells in acquired aplastic anemia (dated by TCRdb to the late 2010s). The patients picked for sequencing were ones in whom flow cytometry had shown an expansion of CD8+CD57+ cells. The run used an Illumina HiSeq 2000. Genomic DNA was used as template for profiling of TCR beta VDJ combinations and CDR3 sequences. TCRdb trimmed the raw reads at Q25, called clones with MiXCR and kept productive beta chains. Identical CDR3 proteins give one entry, which carries the most common genes and DNA. For this sample there are 200,000 to 300,000 distinct CDR3 sequences; approximately 82% appear just once. The ten largest clones take up roughly 42% of the sample. The sample comprised sorted CD4+, CD8+, or CD8+CD57+ T cells (not recorded which) from PBMCs. The receptors derive from a human donor with aplastic anemia.

The V and J genes are TRBV7-2 and TRBJ2-1, with TRBD2 matching over 8 bases. Germline V CDR1 and CDR2: SGHTA, FQGNSA. V shed 1 base and J 9 bases; nucleotides not matched to a gene: 11. The CDR3 covers 16 residues. The CDR3 loop is CASSLESGGGFFEQFF. Here the CDR3 DNA reads TGTGCCAGCAGCTTAGAAAGCGGCGGGGGGTTCTTTGAGCAGTTCTTC.

The CDR3 DNA is TGTGCCAGCGGGGACGGGGGAGGTCATAAGCAGCATTATTTT. Amino acids: CASGDGGGHKQHYF. The chain carries TRBV9 and TRBJ2-3; perhaps TRBD2 as D (6 bases). With 7 bases removed from V and 15 bases from J, the gap between germline ends came to 27 bases. This CDR3 contains 14 residues. Looked up from germline, CDR1 is SGDLS and CDR2 is YYNGEE.

Comment on this clonotype: One junction end does not reproduce the germline sequence, and a read error may be involved. The chain recombines TRBV2 with TRBJ1-3; TRBD1 is a possible D gene (6 bases). CDR1 SNHLY and CDR2 FYNNEI come from the germline V gene. The CDR3 loop spans 14 amino acids. In DNA form, the CDR3 reads TGTGCCAGCAGTGACTCGGGGGCTGGGAACACCATATATTTT. It codes for CASSDSGAGNTIYF. Full variable domain (missing parts from reference TRBV2 and TRBJ1-3): EPEVTQTPSHQVTQMGQEVILRCVPISNHLYFYWYRQILGQKVEFLVSFYNNEISEKSEIFDDQFSVERPDGSNFTLKIRSTKLEDSAMYFCASSDSGAGNTIYFGEGSWLTVV.

This clonotype has ten or more counts. The chain combines TRBV7-8 with TRBJ2-6, with D possibly TRBD2 on 6 matching bases. CDR1 is SGHVS and CDR2 is FQNEAQ in the germline V gene. Trimming left V 0 bases short and J 16 bases short, with 22 bases between. CDR3 length: 16 residues. The CDR3 nucleotides read TGTGCCAGCAGCTTAGCGGGAGGTCCCGATACGCACGATCTGACTTTC. Protein: CASSLAGGPDTHDLTF.

The chain uses TRBV7-2 and TRBJ2-5; no definite D call. CDR1 is SGHTA, CDR2 FQGNSA, per germline. Trimming left V 5 bases short and J 4 bases short, with 5 bases between. The CDR3 runs to 11 residues. The CDR3 bases are TGTGCCAGCAGCACCGGAGAGACCCAGTACTTC. Translated, it gives CASSTGETQYF.

This clonotype was detected a few times. V gene TRBV7-9 combines with J gene TRBJ2-1; 7 bases are a match to TRBD2. The junction had 7 bases not matched to a gene; V was cut back by 5 bases and J by 12 bases. The CDR3 runs to 12 residues. CDR1 is SEHNR and CDR2 is FQNEAQ in the germline V gene (reference sequence). The CDR3 protein is CASSPTSDRQFF. For the CDR3, the DNA is TGTGCCAGCAGCCCCACTAGCGATCGGCAGTTCTTC.

This clonotype was detected only a few times. The chain joins TRBV10-3 to TRBJ1-4; 7 bases line up with TRBD1. V lost 10 bases, J lost 6 bases, and 8 bases stayed unmatched. Germline V gene data show CDR1 as ENHRY and CDR2 as SYGVKD. The CDR3 totals 13 residues. The CDR3 loop is CATSTGSDEKLFF. The CDR3 region has the DNA TGTGCCACCTCGACAGGGAGCGATGAAAAACTGTTTTTT.

As regards this clonotype: The conserved phenylalanine or tryptophan is not found at the CDR3 terminus, so this likely reflects a read error. The DNA is left out, because the CDR3 cannot be placed on it with certainty; the CDR3 is given as TCRdb lists it. The chain employs TRBV7-2 and TRBJ2-7; the table's D call, TRBD1, was not checked against the DNA. The CDR3 is 13 amino acids long, termini counted. In germline, CDR1 is SGHTA, CDR2 FQGNSA. CDR3 region: CASGVGASFTESL.

V is TRBV11-2 and J is TRBJ2-1; the D call may be TRBD1 or TRBD2 (5 bases each). Looked up from germline, CDR1 is SGHAT and CDR2 is FQNNGV. The CDR3 has 16 amino acids. V lost 0 bases and J lost 3, with 12 bases in between. The CDR3 loop reads CASSLEDWGYYNEQFF. CDR3 bases: TGTGCCAGCAGCTTAGAGGACTGGGGGTACTACAATGAGCAGTTCTTC. Full variable domain (rest looked up from reference TRBV11-2 and TRBJ2-1): EAGVAQSPRYKIIEKRQSVAFWCNPISGHATLYWYQQILGQGPKLLIQFQNNGVVDDSQLPKDRFSAERLKGVDSTLKIQPAKLEDSAVYLCASSLEDWGYYNEQFFGPGTRLTVL.

The chain has TRBV24-1 and TRBJ2-3; no definite D call. The V end lost 4 bases, the J end lost 6 bases, and 16 bases lay between the germline ends. CDR3 size: 15 residues. The germline V gene encodes CDR1 KGHDR and CDR2 SFDVKD. As DNA, the CDR3 is TGTGCCACCAGTGACTTCGCGCGTCACGTGGATACGCAGTATTTT. Protein: CATSDFARHVDTQYF.

The genes are TRBV7-3 and TRBJ1-5; TRBD1 aligns across 8 bases. Per the germline V gene, CDR1 is SGHTA and CDR2 is FQGTGA. The CDR3 loop spans 14 amino acids. J was trimmed by 16 bases and V by 5 bases; bases with no gene match: 16. This CDR3 is CASSVSRSRGRHHF. In DNA form, the CDR3 reads TGTGCCAGCAGCGTTTCGAGAAGCAGGGGGCGCCATCATTTT. The whole variable domain, filled in from reference TRBV7-3 and TRBJ1-5, reads GAGVSQTPSNKVTEKGKYVELRCDPISGHTALYWYRQSLGQGPEFLIYFQGTGAADDSGLPNDRFFAVRPEGSVSTLKIQRTERGDSAVYLCASSVSRSRGRHHFGDGTRLSIL.

This chain links TRBV7-9 with TRBJ2-3, with D perhaps TRBD1 or TRBD2 (5 bases each). Germline lookup yields CDR1 SEHNR and CDR2 FQNEAQ (reference sequence). V was trimmed by 5 bases and J by 15 bases, leaving 24 bases between them. CDR3 size: 14 residues. CDR3 nucleotides: TGTGCCAGCAGCGGGGCGGGCGGTCCCGGTACGCCCTATTTT. This gives the protein CASSGAGGPGTPYF.

Details on this clonotype: The junction departs from the called germline gene at one end, perhaps through a read error. The V call is TRBV5-4, the J call TRBJ2-7, with unresolved D. This CDR3 contains 15 residues. Germline V CDR1 and CDR2: SGHNT, YYREEE (reference sequence). CDR3 DNA sequence: TGTGCCAGCAGTTTGGTAAGGGCCCTACTCTACGAGCAGTACTTC. Translating it yields CASSLVRALLYEQYF.

This chain joins TRBV6-1 and TRBJ2-1; 14 nucleotides match TRBD2. V gave up 5 bases and J gave up 14 bases; unmatched junction bases: 5. The CDR3 is 13 residues long. CDR1 and CDR2 (germline): MNHNS, SASEGT. Here the CDR3 DNA reads TGTGCCAGCAGTAAGACTAGCGGGGGGGCGGAGTTCTTC. This sequence encodes CASSKTSGGAEFF.

This chain connects TRBV9 to TRBJ1-5, with D unresolved. V was cut by 5 bases and J by 15 bases, with 24 bases left in between. CDR3 length equals 14 residues. Germline V gives CDR1 SGDLS, CDR2 YYNGEE. The chain's CDR3 is CASSDAYSNQPVHF. The CDR3, as DNA: TGTGCCAGCAGTGATGCTTATAGTAATCAGCCCGTGCATTTT.

The sample holds a few counts of this clonotype. A much larger clone differs by one base, so this may be a read error. DNA of the CDR3: TGTGCCAGCAGCTTAGCGGGTAGCTACGGGGCCAACGTCTACGAGCAGTACTTC. This encodes CASSLAGSYGANVYEQYF. The gene calls are TRBV7-9 and TRBJ2-7; D is perhaps TRBD1 or TRBD2 (5 bases each). The CDR3 covers 18 residues. In germline, CDR1 is SEHNR, CDR2 FQNEAQ (reference sequence). The ends were cut back, 0 bases at V and 3 bases at J, with 21 bases in the middle.

This clonotype showed up just once. No DNA is shown, since the ends of the CDR3 on it are uncertain; the CDR3 is the one TCRdb lists. The V call is TRBV7-8, the J call TRBJ1-2; TRBD1 is the table's D call and was not checked against the DNA. The CDR3 comprises 15 residues, both ends counted. CDR1 and CDR2 from the germline V gene are SGHVS and FQNEAQ. This CDR3 reads CASSRGKGGSSTSTF.